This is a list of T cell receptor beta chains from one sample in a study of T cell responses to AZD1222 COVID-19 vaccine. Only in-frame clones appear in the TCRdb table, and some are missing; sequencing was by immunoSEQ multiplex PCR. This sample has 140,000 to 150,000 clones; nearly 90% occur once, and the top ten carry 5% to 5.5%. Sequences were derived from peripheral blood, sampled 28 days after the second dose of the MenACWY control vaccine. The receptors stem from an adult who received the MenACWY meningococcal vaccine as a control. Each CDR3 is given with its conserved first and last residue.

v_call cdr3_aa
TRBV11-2 CASSSLRDRKLYNYGYTF
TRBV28 CASILRGEQFF
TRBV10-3 CAISAATGGPSNQPQHF
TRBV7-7 CASSQQGALMNGELFF
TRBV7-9 CASSLGSRDYNEQFF
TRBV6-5 CASSYSLVQDTQYF
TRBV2 CASSESTGPSEQYF
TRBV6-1 CASSGMSGWRAGSTDTQYF
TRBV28 CASSQGHDISYEQYF
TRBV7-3 CASSFTENTEAFF
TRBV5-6 CASSPNAGTGEEKLFF